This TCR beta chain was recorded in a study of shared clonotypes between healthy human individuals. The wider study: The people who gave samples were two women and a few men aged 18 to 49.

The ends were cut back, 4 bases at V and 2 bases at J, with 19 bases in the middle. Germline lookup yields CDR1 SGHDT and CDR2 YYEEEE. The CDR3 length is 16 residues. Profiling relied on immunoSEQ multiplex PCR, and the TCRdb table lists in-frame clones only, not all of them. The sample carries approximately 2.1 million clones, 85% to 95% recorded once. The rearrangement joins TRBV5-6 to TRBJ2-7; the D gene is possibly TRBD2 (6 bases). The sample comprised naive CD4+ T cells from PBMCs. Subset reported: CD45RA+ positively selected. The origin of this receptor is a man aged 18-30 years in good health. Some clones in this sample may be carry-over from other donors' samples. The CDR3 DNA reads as TGTGCCAGCAGCGCAAAGGGGCGGGGTTACGCCTACGAGCAGTACTTC. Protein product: CASSAKGRGYAYEQYF.